This T cell receptor beta chain appears in the sequencing data of a study of blood T cells in healthy people across ages. This clonotype was detected a few times. The CDR3 has 14 residues. Germline CDR1 reads SGHDT; CDR2 reads YYEEEE. Sample-barcoded 5' priming and a J-beta primer mix drove a second PCR of about 6 to 12 cycles. TCRdb redid the calling of the 5' RACE reads with MiXCR, one entry per CDR3 protein. This sample has roughly 500,000 distinct CDR3 sequences, with 27% found just once. The genes are TRBV5-6 and TRBJ2-1, with TRBD2 as a possible D gene (5 bases). Gene TRBJ2-7 matches the end of the DNA better, so the J call may be wrong. The clonotype was recovered from a woman in her 70s in good health. Sequencing was done on a sample of blood. The CDR3 DNA reads as TGTGCCAGCAATCGGGAAACCTACTCCTACGAGCAGTACTTC. This encodes CASNRETYSYEQYF.